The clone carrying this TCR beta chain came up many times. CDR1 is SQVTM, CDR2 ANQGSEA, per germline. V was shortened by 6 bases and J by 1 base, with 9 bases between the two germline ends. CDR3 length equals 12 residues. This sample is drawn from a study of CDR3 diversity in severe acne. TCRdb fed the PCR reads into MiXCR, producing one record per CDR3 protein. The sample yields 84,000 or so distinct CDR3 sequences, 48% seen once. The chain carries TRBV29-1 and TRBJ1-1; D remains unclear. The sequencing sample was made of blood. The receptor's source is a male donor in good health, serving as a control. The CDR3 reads CSVLGRNTEAFF. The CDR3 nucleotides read TGCAGCGTACTAGGGAGGAACACTGAAGCTTTCTTT.